Listed below are T cell receptor beta chains from one sample, sequenced in a study of Ad26.COV2.S vaccination and SARS-CoV-2 variants. Sequencing was performed with immunoSEQ multiplex PCR; in TCRdb, only in-frame clones are kept and a portion is missing. The table has about 400,000 clones, roughly four fifths seen once. Sample: peripheral blood, taken in a trial of Ad26.COV2.S vaccine versus placebo. These receptors were taken from a person between 18 and 60 years old who received the Ad26.COV2.S COVID-19 vaccine or a placebo. Each CDR3 is given with its conserved first and last residue. D genes are given only for firm matches. Only part of the rows carry a size: once, few, many, or a class if the clone is expanded.

TRBV6-2/TRBV6-3	.	TRBJ2-7	TRBD1	TGTGCCAGCAGTTACCTTCATGGACAGGGGGCGGCATTCTACGAGCAGTACTTC	CASSYLHGQGAAFYEQYF
TRBV27	.	TRBJ1-4	.	TGTGCCAGCAGTGAACGACAGACTAATGAAAAACTGTTTTTT	CASSERQTNEKLFF
TRBV11-3	.	TRBJ2-5	.	TGTGCCAGCAGCCTGACTGGGTGGGAGACCCAGTACTTC	CASSLTGWETQYF
TRBV7-9	few	TRBJ1-1	.	TGTGCCAGCAGCCTCCGAGGGACTGAAGCTTTCTTT	CASSLRGTEAFF
TRBV6-5	once	TRBJ2-2	.	TGTGCCAGCCGCCCAACCGCCGGGGAGCTGTTTTTT	CASRPTAGELFF
TRBV12-5	.	TRBJ2-7	.	TGTGCTAGTGTCCCGGAGTTGTCCTACGAGCAGTACTTC	CASVPELSYEQYF
TRBV15	.	TRBJ2-1	TRBD1	TGTGCCACCAGCAGAGGGACAGGGGCCTACAATGAGCAGTTCTTC	CATSRGTGAYNEQFF
TRBV6-2/TRBV6-3	.	TRBJ1-1	.	TGTGCCAGCAGTCTCCGGGGCGGTAGGACTGAAGCTTTCTTT	CASSLRGGRTEAFF
TRBV11-3	.	TRBJ1-3	.	TGTGCCAGCAAAGGGGGGGCCATGACAGGATCTGGAAACACCATATATTTT	CASKGGAMTGSGNTIYF
TRBV9	.	TRBJ2-3	TRBD1	TGTGCCAGCAGCACCCGGACAGGGTTGGTAACAGATACGCAGTATTTT	CASSTRTGLVTDTQYF
TRBV30	.	TRBJ1-6	.	TGTGCCTGGAGAGGACCGGGGCCAATGAAGAATTCACCCCTCCACTTT	CAWRGPGPMKNSPLHF
TRBV7-9	.	TRBJ2-6	.	TGTGCCAGCAGCACTAAGTCCCTCTTCGAGGTGCGCTCTGGGGCCAACGTCCTGACTTTC	CASSTKSLFEVRSGANVLTF
TRBV4-1	.	TRBJ2-1	TRBD2	TGCGCCAGCAGCCCCGGGGGGAGCGGGAGGATAGGCAATGAGCAGTTCTTC	CASSPGGSGRIGNEQFF
TRBV27	.	TRBJ2-2	.	TGTGCCAGCACCCGATATGCGTCCGGGGCCGGGGAGCTGTTTTTT	CASTRYASGAGELFF